The text below deals with one T cell receptor beta chain. Its matching antigen is unknown. At the time of sampling, donors were nominally healthy, though unrecorded immune exposures were likely. This sample was included in a study of cytomegalovirus exposure and HLA in healthy donors. Findings and caveats of the study: Among the sequence variants, a highly shared cluster was likely an artifact of sequencing. A later analysis appeared to link common viral pathogens to several of the most significant clusters.

The primer mix had 60 Vbeta and 13 Jbeta primers. TCRdb's table, derived via immunoSEQ multiplex PCR, lists solely in-frame clones and lacks some. Found here are about 170,000 clones, approximately 79% of them singletons; the top ten hold 2.3%. Germline V gene data show CDR1 as LGHNA and CDR2 as YSLEER. V was pared by 0 bases and J by 2 bases, with 10 bases between. CDR3 length equals 15 residues. The sample was PBMCs. The sequence derives from a male donor in good health and CMV-seronegative. The rearrangement links TRBV4-3 to TRBJ1-2; no clear D gene. CDR3 residues: CASSQESNRNYGYTF. For the CDR3, the DNA is TGCGCCAGCAGCCAAGAAAGTAACAGAAACTATGGCTACACCTTC.